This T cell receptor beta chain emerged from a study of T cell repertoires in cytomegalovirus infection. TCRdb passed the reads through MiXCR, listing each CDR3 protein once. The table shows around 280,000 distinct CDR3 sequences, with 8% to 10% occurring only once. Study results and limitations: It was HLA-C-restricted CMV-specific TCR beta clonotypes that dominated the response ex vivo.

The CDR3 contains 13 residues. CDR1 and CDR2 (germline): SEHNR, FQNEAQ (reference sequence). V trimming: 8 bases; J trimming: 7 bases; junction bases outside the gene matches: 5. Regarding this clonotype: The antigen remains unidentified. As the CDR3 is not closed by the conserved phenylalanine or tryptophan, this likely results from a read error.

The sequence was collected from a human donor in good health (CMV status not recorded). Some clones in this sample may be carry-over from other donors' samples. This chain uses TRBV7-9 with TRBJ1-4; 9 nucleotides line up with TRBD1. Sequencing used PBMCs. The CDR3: CASQQGASEKLFY. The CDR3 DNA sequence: TGTGCCAGCCAACAGGGGGCGAGTGAAAAACTGTTTTAT.